This T cell receptor (beta chain) was recovered during a study of control samples from healthy donors and cancer patients. The data were produced by immunoSEQ multiplex PCR, yet TCRdb's version contains in-frame clones alone and is incomplete. Of 150,000 to 200,000 clones in the sample, 85% to 95% were seen once. CDR3 length equals 15 residues. Per germline, CDR1 SGDLS and CDR2 YYNGEE. V lost 3 bases, J lost 3 bases, and 15 bases lay in between. Source material: blood. This clonotype was sampled from a young man in good health. The rearrangement joins TRBV9 to TRBJ1-1, with TRBD1 as a possible D gene (6 bases). CDR3 residues: CASSDSRGGDTEAFF. In DNA, the CDR3 is TGTGCCAGCAGCGACAGCAGGGGAGGGGACACTGAAGCTTTCTTT.